This record covers a single T cell receptor beta chain. The data were obtained in a study of T cell repertoires in cytomegalovirus infection. Germline CDR1 reads DFQATT; CDR2 reads SNEGSKA (reference sequence). This CDR3 region has 14 residues. The ends were cut back, 3 bases at V and 4 bases at J, with 16 bases in the middle. Using its own MiXCR run on the reads, TCRdb lists one record per CDR3 protein. The repertoire holds some 680,000 distinct CDR3 sequences, 35% seen once, with under 3% in the top ten. Sequenced material: PBMCs. V and J are TRBV20-1 and TRBJ2-7; D unclear. This TCR was recovered from a human donor in good health (CMV status not recorded). Some clones in this sample may be carry-over from other donors' samples. In nucleotides, the CDR3 is TGCAGTGCTAGTATAAGGGATTCTAAGTACGAGCAGTACTTC. This codes for CSASIRDSKYEQYF.